This T cell receptor beta chain was observed in a study of blood T cells in healthy people across ages. Sample donors were healthy Caucasian individuals that came from Russia, aged about 6 to 95. Alongside a J-beta primer mix, a sample-barcoded 5' primer served in a second PCR lasting about 7 to 11 cycles. TCRdb recomputed calls from the 5' RACE reads with MiXCR, one row per CDR3 protein. This sample has 650,000 to 800,000 distinct CDR3 sequences, with 40% to 50% found just once. V lost 1 base, J lost 5 bases, and 14 bases lay in between. This CDR3 is 15 amino acids long. CDR1 is MNHEY, CDR2 SMNVEV, per germline (reference sequence).

This rearrangement joins TRBV27 to TRBJ2-5; D may be TRBD2 (5 bases). Specimen: blood. This TCR was sampled from a man in his sixties in good health. CDR3 region: CASSLYFEGRETQYF. CDR3 nucleotides: TGTGCCAGCAGTTTATACTTCGAGGGAAGGGAGACCCAGTACTTC.